This TCR beta chain emerged from a study of blood T cell repertoires in COVID-19. The overall study: The United States, Italy and Spain supplied acute and convalescent COVID-19 samples. Sources were T cells, B-cell-depleted T cells, or PBMCs; the material itself was cDNA or gDNA.

Patients at the Seattle site were enrolled during active infection and followed longitudinally. Under the authors' procedure: Estimates of nucleated cell counts were drawn from the amplification of reference gene primers. The table came from immunoSEQ multiplex PCR; TCRdb's copy has only in-frame clones and leaves some out. V and J calls plus clone size are reproduced from that table; the DNA served to infer D and trimming. The sample holds about 160,000 clones, approximately 93% seen once. Germline V gene lookup returns CDR1 MNHEY and CDR2 SVGEGT. The length of the CDR3 is 16 residues. The J segment lost 8 bases and the V segment lost 4 bases, leaving 11 bases of the junction unmatched.

The source is a woman aged 55-69 years with COVID-19, enrolled during active disease. Sample: peripheral blood. The rearrangement links TRBV6-2 or TRBV6-3 to TRBJ2-1; 10 nucleotides align to TRBD2. CDR3 protein: CASSWGERGGHYEQFF. CDR3 nucleotide sequence: TGTGCCAGCAGTTGGGGAGAGCGGGGGGGTCATTATGAGCAGTTCTTC.